These T cell receptor beta chains were read from a single sample in a study of T cells in Graves' hyperthyroidism and ophthalmopathy. Using its own MiXCR run on the multiplex PCR reads, TCRdb lists one record per CDR3 protein. Of about 420,000 distinct CDR3 sequences in the sample, roughly 13% were seen once. Sequenced sample: blood. The receptors were gathered from a young woman with Graves' hyperthyroidism. Both conserved end residues are part of each CDR3. A D gene is named only where the DNA matches it firmly. Where a row states a size, it is once, few, many or the class of an expanded clone; other rows omit it.

>TRBV4-3|TRBJ1-1|NA|NA
CASSQASGGNTEAFF
TGCGCCAGCAGCCAAGCGTCGGGGGGTAACACTGAAGCTTTCTTT
>TRBV19|TRBJ1-1|few|TRBD1
CASSELKTGRNTEAFF
TGTGCCAGTAGTGAATTAAAGACAGGGAGGAACACTGAAGCTTTCTTT
>TRBV2|TRBJ2-3|few|TRBD2
CASRLAGVVGTDTQYF
TGTGCCAGCAGACTAGCGGGAGTGGTGGGCACAGATACGCAGTATTTT
>TRBV28|TRBJ2-7|many|NA
CASSDSIGYEQYF
TGTGCCAGCAGCGACTCGATCGGCTACGAGCAGTACTTC
>TRBV7-6|TRBJ2-3|NA|NA
CASSPDKEAQYF
TGTGCCAGCAGCCCAGACAAGGAGGCGCAGTATTTT
>TRBV12-3/TRBV12-4|TRBJ2-5|many|NA
CASSPGGRNQETQYF
TGTGCCAGCAGCCCGGGGGGCAGGAACCAAGAGACCCAGTACTTC
>TRBV18|TRBJ1-5|NA|NA
CASSGIFSNQPQHF
TGTGCCAGCTCAGGAATATTCTCTAATCAGCCCCAGCATTTT
>TRBV5-8|TRBJ1-2|many|TRBD1
CASSLKGQGIVSGYTF
TGTGCCAGCAGCTTAAAGGGACAGGGAATAGTGAGTGGCTACACCTTC
>TRBV18|TRBJ2-5|few|NA
CASSPNGGIGETQYF
TGTGCCAGCTCACCCAACGGCGGCATCGGAGAGACCCAGTACTTC
>TRBV20-1|TRBJ1-1|few|NA
CSAKGRSIEAFF
TGCAGTGCTAAGGGGAGGTCCATTGAAGCTTTCTTT
>TRBV12-3/TRBV12-4|TRBJ1-5|NA|NA
CASSLEEVGRPQHF
TGTGCCAGCAGTTTAGAAGAGGTTGGTCGGCCCCAGCATTTT
>TRBV28|TRBJ2-4|NA|NA
CASSTTGLKNIQYF
TGTGCCAGCAGTACAACGGGACTGAAAAACATTCAGTACTTC
>TRBV5-1|TRBJ2-1|NA|TRBD2
CASGGGVSEQFF
TGCGCCAGCGGGGGGGGGGTAAGTGAGCAGTTCTTC
>TRBV7-8|TRBJ1-2|many|NA
CASSLAGGIPNYGYTF
TGTGCCAGCAGCTTAGCCGGGGGGATCCCGAACTATGGCTACACCTTC
>TRBV30|TRBJ2-5|many|TRBD2
CAWRASGRVGETQYF
TGTGCCTGGAGGGCTAGCGGGAGAGTTGGGGAGACCCAGTACTTC
>TRBV28|TRBJ2-7|many|TRBD1
CASNSPGTGAYEQYF
TGTGCCAGCAACTCGCCGGGGACAGGGGCCTACGAGCAGTACTTC
>TRBV20-1|TRBJ1-2|NA|NA
CSAPSGENYGYTF
TGCAGTGCTCCCTCAGGGGAGAACTATGGCTACACCTTC
>TRBV5-1|TRBJ2-1|many|NA
CASRGHPNEQFF
TGCGCCAGCAGGGGACACCCCAATGAGCAGTTCTTC
>TRBV19|TRBJ1-5|NA|TRBD1
CASSMQGGNQPQHF
TGTGCCAGTAGTATGCAGGGGGGCAATCAGCCCCAGCATTTT
>TRBV28|TRBJ1-1|NA|NA
CASSFLRVGSEAFF
TGTGCCAGCAGTTTTTTGAGGGTAGGAAGTGAAGCTTTCTTT
>TRBV28|TRBJ2-5|medium-sized|NA
CASSLGEVRETQYF
TGTGCCAGCAGTTTAGGTGAAGTGCGAGAGACCCAGTACTTC
>TRBV4-3|TRBJ2-1|few|NA
CASSQVTYSLNEQFF
TGCGCCAGCAGCCAAGTCACTTATTCCTTGAATGAGCAGTTCTTC
>TRBV20-1|TRBJ2-1|many|NA
CSARDLGRREQFF
TGCAGTGCTAGAGATTTAGGGCGAAGGGAGCAGTTCTTC
>TRBV6-1|TRBJ2-2|few|NA
CASSSVSTGELFF
TGTGCCAGCAGTTCAGTTTCCACCGGGGAGCTGTTTTTT
>TRBV2|TRBJ2-1|many|NA
CASSEPIYNEQFF
TGTGCCAGCAGTGAACCTATATACAATGAGCAGTTCTTC
>TRBV15|TRBJ2-5|NA|NA
CATSRDQGQETQYF
TGTGCCACCAGCAGAGACCAGGGCCAAGAGACCCAGTACTTC
>TRBV28|TRBJ1-5|few|NA
CASSSFPDMENQPQHF
TGTGCCAGCAGTTCTTTCCCCGACATGGAAAATCAGCCCCAGCATTTT
>TRBV12-3/TRBV12-4|TRBJ2-2|many|NA
CASRKQETGELFF
TGTGCCAGCAGAAAACAGGAAACCGGGGAGCTGTTTTTT
>TRBV2|TRBJ1-1|many|NA
CASSGVWGLDAEAFF
TGTGCCAGCAGTGGAGTTTGGGGGTTGGACGCTGAAGCTTTCTTT
>TRBV7-2|TRBJ2-7|many|TRBD1
CASSRGQGFNEQYF
TGTGCCAGCAGCCGCGGACAGGGTTTCAACGAGCAGTACTTC
>TRBV12-3/TRBV12-4|TRBJ2-2|few|NA
CASSSGQPFGGELFF
TGTGCCAGCAGTTCCGGACAGCCCTTTGGCGGGGAGCTGTTTTTT
>TRBV20-1|TRBJ2-7|NA|NA
CSARDDTRRLYEQYF
TGCAGTGCTAGAGATGATACACGGAGACTTTACGAGCAGTACTTC
>TRBV12-3/TRBV12-4|TRBJ1-1|many|NA
CASSRTGAPNTEAFF
TGTGCCAGCAGTCGAACCGGGGCTCCGAACACTGAAGCTTTCTTT
>TRBV15|TRBJ1-1|NA|NA
CATGLDTEAFF
TGTGCCACCGGTCTGGACACTGAAGCTTTCTTT
>TRBV19|TRBJ2-7|NA|TRBD1
CASSRVSPGTGRTEQYF
TGTGCCAGTAGTCGAGTCTCCCCCGGGACAGGGCGCACCGAGCAGTACTTC
>TRBV27|TRBJ1-5|many|NA
CASRLQGRDNQPQHF
TGTGCCAGCAGACTACAAGGCCGAGACAATCAGCCCCAGCATTTT
>TRBV30|TRBJ2-1|NA|NA
CAWSPTGVEFF
TGTGCCTGGAGTCCGACGGGGGTTGAGTTCTTC